This TCR beta chain is drawn from a study of blood T cells in healthy people across ages. Trimming shortened V by 4 bases and J by 2 bases, and 21 bases separated the two germline ends. Looked up from germline, CDR1 is SGHRS and CDR2 is YFSETQ. This CDR3 comprises 17 residues. A sample-barcoded 5' primer and a J-beta primer mix were used in a second PCR of about 6 to 11 cycles. Each CDR3 protein gets one entry after TCRdb re-called the 5' RACE reads with MiXCR. The sample includes approximately 490,000 distinct CDR3 sequences, 24% of them seen just once. These records were also assigned to another study, of T cells of mothers and their children. That study adds: T cell clones that were persistent and microchimeric went undetected.

This clonotype was obtained from a boy aged 5-17 years in good health. Sequencing was done on a sample of blood. The chain recombines TRBV5-1 with TRBJ2-5, with D unresolved. In nucleotides, the CDR3 is TGCGCCAGCAGCATTACCCTTTCTGGCGAAACTCAAGAGACCCAGTACTTC. Translation: CASSITLSGETQETQYF.